A selection of T cell receptor beta chains follows, all from one sample in a study of T-cell reconstitution after alpha-beta-depleted transplantation in children. TCRdb re-called the PCR reads with MiXCR, one entry per CDR3 protein. The sample has approximately 650,000 distinct CDR3 sequences, over 10% seen once. Sample: PBMCs, taken before TCRalphabeta/CD19-depleted stem cell transplant. These receptors came from a girl aged 2 to 10 with congenital amegakaryocytic thrombocytopenia, due to receive a stem cell transplant. Both conserved end residues are trimmed from each CDR3.

CDR3: ASSHTTGNEQY
J: TRBJ2-7
V: TRBV14

CDR3: ASSYSYGRATETQY
J: TRBJ2-5
V: TRBV6-2/TRBV6-3

CDR3: ASRLQGPADRRYNEQF
J: TRBJ2-1
V: TRBV6-5

CDR3: AISESASGFTDTQY
J: TRBJ2-3
V: TRBV10-3

CDR3: ASSRSTGPYEQY
J: TRBJ2-7
V: TRBV5-1

CDR3: ASSSQAYSNQPQH
J: TRBJ1-5
V: TRBV18

CDR3: ASSKRTEGPVGNQPQH
J: TRBJ1-5
V: TRBV19

CDR3: SARAGQGARYSPLH
J: TRBJ1-6
V: TRBV20-1

CDR3: ASSLGVGVGELF
J: TRBJ2-2
V: TRBV5-6

CDR3: SATGPPYGYT
J: TRBJ1-2
V: TRBV20-1

CDR3: ASSQDITRRTF
J: TRBJ2-1
V: TRBV3-1

CDR3: ASSLAVWDGTDTQY
J: TRBJ2-3
V: TRBV5-1

CDR3: ASSTQGQGNYGYT
J: TRBJ1-2
V: TRBV7-9

CDR3: ASTLGTARTGELF
J: TRBJ2-2
V: TRBV12-3/TRBV12-4

CDR3: ASSFSAVGNEQF
J: TRBJ2-1
V: TRBV5-1

CDR3: ASSFPRDSLKGNTEAF
J: TRBJ1-1
V: TRBV28

CDR3: ASSWNERVSYEQY
J: TRBJ2-7
V: TRBV18

CDR3: ASSWTIHEQF
J: TRBJ2-1
V: TRBV12-3/TRBV12-4

CDR3: ATNLGLARNTGELF
J: TRBJ2-2
V: TRBV7-8

CDR3: AHRAGERGNEQF
J: TRBJ2-1
V: TRBV7-9

CDR3: ASSRLGTGVERNQPQH
J: TRBJ1-5
V: TRBV19

CDR3: ASSALTLSYEQY
J: TRBJ2-7
V: TRBV6-1

CDR3: ASSLLRGTRDTQY
J: TRBJ2-3
V: TRBV28

CDR3: ASSPYGGAGTQY
J: TRBJ2-3
V: TRBV4-1

CDR3: ASSLETGNEQY
J: TRBJ2-7
V: TRBV5-1

CDR3: AQPGQDGYT
J: TRBJ1-2
V: TRBV7-9

CDR3: ATRSGTSLSWEQY
J: TRBJ2-7
V: TRBV6-5

CDR3: ASSFLAGVSNEQF
J: TRBJ2-1
V: TRBV7-9

CDR3: ASSLTGGVEKLF
J: TRBJ1-4
V: TRBV7-6

CDR3: ASSFTGEYEQY
J: TRBJ2-7
V: TRBV12-3/TRBV12-4

CDR3: ASSFWGESGELF
J: TRBJ2-2
V: TRBV28

CDR3: ASSLSGQTSAGYT
J: TRBJ1-2
V: TRBV5-1

CDR3: ASSRGSATRELF
J: TRBJ2-2
V: TRBV5-1

CDR3: ASSYFRSSYEQY
J: TRBJ2-7
V: TRBV6-5

CDR3: SARRGRAFETQY
J: TRBJ2-5
V: TRBV20-1

CDR3: ASSERQFSYNEQF
J: TRBJ2-1
V: TRBV2

CDR3: SARLPSAARAYNEQF
J: TRBJ2-1
V: TRBV20-1

CDR3: ASSLRLSQPQH
J: TRBJ1-5
V: TRBV7-2

CDR3: ASSSNPVSDTQY
J: TRBJ2-3
V: TRBV7-6

CDR3: ASSWSPTGVKTNEQF
J: TRBJ2-1
V: TRBV5-1